The T cell receptor (beta chain) under discussion was sequenced for a study of cytomegalovirus exposure and HLA in healthy donors. Findings and caveats of the study: Presence/absence results assume similar sequencing depth per donor, which may not hold.

The CDR3 covers 15 residues. The germline V and J ends were trimmed by 4 bases and 10 bases, with 20 bases remaining between them. Germline V gene sequence: CDR1 SEHNR, CDR2 FQNEAQ (reference sequence). The PCR was carried out with 60 Vbeta primers and 13 Jbeta primers. Sequencing was performed with immunoSEQ multiplex PCR; in TCRdb, only in-frame clones are kept and a portion is missing. This sample yields 150,000 to 200,000 clones, of which almost 85% are seen a single time; roughly 5.2% belongs to the top ten. This clone came up once. Its antigen is currently unknown. The chain carries TRBV7-9 and TRBJ1-3; D perhaps matches TRBD1 (5 bases). The TCR sequence derives from a girl aged 5 to 17 in good health and CMV-seropositive. The sequenced sample was PBMCs. CDR3 bases: TGTGCCAGCAGCTCCGGGGGGGGTTTATCCCTGACCATATATTTT. Its translation: CASSSGGGLSLTIYF.